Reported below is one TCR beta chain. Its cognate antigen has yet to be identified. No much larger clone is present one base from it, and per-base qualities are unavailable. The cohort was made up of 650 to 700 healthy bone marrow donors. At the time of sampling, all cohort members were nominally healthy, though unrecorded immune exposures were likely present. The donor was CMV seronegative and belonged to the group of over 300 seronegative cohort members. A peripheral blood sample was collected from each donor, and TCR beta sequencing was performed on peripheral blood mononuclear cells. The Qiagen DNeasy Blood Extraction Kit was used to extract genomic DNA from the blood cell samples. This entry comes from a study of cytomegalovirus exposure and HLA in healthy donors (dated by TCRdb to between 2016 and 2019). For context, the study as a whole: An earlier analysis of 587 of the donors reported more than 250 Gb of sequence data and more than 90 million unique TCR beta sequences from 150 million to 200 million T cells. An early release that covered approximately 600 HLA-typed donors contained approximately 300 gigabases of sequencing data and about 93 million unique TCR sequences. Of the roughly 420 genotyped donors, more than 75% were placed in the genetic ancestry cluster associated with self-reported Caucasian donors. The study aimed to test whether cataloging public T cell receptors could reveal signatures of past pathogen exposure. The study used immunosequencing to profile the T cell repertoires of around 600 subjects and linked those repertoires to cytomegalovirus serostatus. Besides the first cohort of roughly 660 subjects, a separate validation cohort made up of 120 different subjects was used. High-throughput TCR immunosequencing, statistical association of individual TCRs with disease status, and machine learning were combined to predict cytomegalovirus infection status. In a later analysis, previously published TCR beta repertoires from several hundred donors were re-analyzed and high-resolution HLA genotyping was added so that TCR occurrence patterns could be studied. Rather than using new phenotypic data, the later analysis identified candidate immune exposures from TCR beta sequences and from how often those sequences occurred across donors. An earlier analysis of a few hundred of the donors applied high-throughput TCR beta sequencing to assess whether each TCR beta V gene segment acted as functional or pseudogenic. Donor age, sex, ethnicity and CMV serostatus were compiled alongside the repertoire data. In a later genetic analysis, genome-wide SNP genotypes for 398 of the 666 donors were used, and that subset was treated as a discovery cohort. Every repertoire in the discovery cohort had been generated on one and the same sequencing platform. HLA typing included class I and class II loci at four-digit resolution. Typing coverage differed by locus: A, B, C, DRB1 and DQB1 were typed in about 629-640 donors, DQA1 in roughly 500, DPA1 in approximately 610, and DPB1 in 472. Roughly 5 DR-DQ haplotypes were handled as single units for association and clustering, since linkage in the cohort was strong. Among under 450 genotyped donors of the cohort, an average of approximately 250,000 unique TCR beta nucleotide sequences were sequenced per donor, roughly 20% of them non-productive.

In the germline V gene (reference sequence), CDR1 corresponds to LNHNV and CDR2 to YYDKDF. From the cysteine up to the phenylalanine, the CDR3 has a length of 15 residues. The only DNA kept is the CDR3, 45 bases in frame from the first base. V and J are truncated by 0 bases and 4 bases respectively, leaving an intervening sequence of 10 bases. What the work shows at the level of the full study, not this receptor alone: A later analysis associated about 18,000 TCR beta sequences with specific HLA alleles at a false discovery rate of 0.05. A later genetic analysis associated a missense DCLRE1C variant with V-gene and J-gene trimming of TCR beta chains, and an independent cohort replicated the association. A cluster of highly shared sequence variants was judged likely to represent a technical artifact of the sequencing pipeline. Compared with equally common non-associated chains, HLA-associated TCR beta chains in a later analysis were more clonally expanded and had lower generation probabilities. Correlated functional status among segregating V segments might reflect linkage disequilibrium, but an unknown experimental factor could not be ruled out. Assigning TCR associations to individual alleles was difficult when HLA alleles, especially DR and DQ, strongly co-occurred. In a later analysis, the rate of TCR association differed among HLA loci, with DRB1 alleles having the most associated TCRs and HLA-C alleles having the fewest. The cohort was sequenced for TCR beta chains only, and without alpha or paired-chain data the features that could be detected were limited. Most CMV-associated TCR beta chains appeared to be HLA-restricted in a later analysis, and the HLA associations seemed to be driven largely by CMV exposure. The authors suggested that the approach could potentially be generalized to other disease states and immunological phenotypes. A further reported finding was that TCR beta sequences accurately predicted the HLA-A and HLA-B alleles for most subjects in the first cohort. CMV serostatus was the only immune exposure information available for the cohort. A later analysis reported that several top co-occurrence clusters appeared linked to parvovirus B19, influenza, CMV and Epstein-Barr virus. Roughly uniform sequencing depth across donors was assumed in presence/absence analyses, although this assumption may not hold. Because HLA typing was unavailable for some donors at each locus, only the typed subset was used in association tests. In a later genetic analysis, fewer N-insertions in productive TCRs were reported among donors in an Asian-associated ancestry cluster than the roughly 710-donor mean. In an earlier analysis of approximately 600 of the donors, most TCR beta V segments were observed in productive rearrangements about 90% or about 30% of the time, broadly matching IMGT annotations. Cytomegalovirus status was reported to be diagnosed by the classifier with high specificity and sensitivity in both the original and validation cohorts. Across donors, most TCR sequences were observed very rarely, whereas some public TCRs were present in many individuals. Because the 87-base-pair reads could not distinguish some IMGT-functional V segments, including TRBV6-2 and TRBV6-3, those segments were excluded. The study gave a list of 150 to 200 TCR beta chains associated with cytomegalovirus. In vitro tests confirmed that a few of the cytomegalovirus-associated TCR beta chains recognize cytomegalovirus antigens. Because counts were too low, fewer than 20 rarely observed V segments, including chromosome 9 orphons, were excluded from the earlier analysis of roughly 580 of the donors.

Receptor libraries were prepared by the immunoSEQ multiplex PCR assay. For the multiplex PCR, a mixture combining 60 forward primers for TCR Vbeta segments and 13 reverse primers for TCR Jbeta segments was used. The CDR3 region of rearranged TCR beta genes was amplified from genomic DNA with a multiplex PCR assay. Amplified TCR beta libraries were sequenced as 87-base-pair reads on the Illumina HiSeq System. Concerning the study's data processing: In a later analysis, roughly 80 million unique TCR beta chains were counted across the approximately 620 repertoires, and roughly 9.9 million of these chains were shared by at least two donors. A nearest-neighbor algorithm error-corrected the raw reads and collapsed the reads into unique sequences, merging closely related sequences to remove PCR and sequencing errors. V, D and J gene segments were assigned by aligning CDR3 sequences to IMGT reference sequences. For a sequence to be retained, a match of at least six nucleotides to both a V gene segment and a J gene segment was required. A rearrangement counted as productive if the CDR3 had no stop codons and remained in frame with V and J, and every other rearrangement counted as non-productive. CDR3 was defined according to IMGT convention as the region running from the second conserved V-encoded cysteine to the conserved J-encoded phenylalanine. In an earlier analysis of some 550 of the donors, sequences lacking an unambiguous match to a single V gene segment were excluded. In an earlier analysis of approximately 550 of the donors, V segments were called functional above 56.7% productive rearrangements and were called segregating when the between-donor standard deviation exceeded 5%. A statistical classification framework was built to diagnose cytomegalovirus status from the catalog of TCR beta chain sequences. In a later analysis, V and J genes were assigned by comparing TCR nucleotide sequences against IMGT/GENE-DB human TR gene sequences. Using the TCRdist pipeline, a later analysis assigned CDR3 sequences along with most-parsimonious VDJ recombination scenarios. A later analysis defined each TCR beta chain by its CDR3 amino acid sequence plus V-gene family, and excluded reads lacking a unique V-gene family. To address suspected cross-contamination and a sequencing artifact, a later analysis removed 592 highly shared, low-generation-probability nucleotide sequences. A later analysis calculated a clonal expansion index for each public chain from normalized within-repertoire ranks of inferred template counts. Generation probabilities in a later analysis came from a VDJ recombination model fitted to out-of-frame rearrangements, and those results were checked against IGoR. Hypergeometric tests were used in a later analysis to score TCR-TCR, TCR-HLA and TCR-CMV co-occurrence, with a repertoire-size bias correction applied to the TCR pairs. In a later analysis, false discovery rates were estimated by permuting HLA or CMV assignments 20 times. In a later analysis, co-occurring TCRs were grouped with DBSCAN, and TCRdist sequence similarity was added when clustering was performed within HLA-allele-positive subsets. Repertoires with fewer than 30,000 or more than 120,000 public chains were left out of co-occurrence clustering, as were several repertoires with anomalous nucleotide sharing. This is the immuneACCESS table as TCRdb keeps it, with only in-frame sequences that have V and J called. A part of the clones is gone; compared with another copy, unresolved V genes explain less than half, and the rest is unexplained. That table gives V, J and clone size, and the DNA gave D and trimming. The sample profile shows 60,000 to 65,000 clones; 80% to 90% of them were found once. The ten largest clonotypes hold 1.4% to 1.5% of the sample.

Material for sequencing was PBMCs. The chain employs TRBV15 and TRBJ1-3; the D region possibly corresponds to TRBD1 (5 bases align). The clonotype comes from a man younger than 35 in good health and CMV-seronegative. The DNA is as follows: TGTGCCACCAGCAGAGATATGGGGCTAGGAAACACCATATATTTT. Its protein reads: CATSRDMGLGNTIYF. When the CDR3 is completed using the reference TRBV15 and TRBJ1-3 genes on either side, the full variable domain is DAMVIQNPRYQVTQFGKPVTLSCSQTLNHNVMYWYQQKSSQAPKLLFHYYDKDFNNEADTPDNFQSRRPNTSFCFLDIRSPGLGDTAMYLCATSRDMGLGNTIYFGEGSWLTVV.